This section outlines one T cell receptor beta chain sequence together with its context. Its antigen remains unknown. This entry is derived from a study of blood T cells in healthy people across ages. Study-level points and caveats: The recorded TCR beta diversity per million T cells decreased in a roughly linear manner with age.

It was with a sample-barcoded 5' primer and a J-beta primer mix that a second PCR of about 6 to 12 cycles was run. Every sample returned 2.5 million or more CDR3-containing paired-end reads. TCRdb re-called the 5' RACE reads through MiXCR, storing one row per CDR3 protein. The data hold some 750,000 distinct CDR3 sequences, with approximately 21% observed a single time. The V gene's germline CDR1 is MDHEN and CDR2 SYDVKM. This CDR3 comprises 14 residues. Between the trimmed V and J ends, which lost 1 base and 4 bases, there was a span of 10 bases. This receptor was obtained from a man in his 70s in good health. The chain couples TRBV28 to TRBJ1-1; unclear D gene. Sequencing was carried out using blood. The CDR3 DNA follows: TGTGCCAGCAGTTTATCGGGGAGGGTCACTGAAGCTTTCTTT. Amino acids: CASSLSGRVTEAFF.